Reported below is one T cell receptor (beta chain). The same CDR3 also results from other DNA sequences found in this sample. This CDR3 has 15 amino acids. Per germline, CDR1 LGHNA and CDR2 YSLEER. V was pared by 1 base and J by 5 bases, with 5 bases of the junction left unmatched. This sample stems from a study of blood T cell repertoires in COVID-19. Across the whole study: The United States, Italy and Spain were the sources of the acute and convalescent COVID-19 samples. Sources were T cells, B-cell-depleted T cells, or PBMCs; the material itself was cDNA or gDNA.

Allocation to cohorts depended on clinical history reported by the participants. Authors' methods: Cell counts per sample came from amplifying reference gene primers. The assay was immunoSEQ multiplex PCR, and TCRdb's table has in-frame clones only and misses some. V, J and clone size are taken as reported in that table, and D and trimming were inferred from the DNA itself. The repertoire includes roughly 350,000 clones, 92% of them detected once, and 15% to 20% sits in the top ten. The chain has TRBV4-3 and TRBJ2-5, with TRBD2 matching over 9 bases. This TCR came from a woman aged 25 to 39 who had recovered from COVID-19. Sequenced input: PBMCs or T cells enriched from blood (not recorded which). The CDR3: CASSQGGGAGETQYF. The DNA for the CDR3 is TGCGCCAGCAGCCAAGGCGGGGGGGCTGGGGAGACCCAGTACTTC.